The 14 T cell receptor beta chains reported below all come from one sample, sequenced in a study of blood T cells in healthy people across ages. Combining a sample-barcoded 5' primer with a J-beta primer mix, a second PCR ran for about 6 to 12 cycles. MiXCR was run by TCRdb on the 5' RACE reads, yielding one entry per CDR3 protein. The sample carries about 1,500,000 distinct CDR3 sequences, about 40% recorded once. The specimen was blood. Source of these receptors: a woman aged 18-29 years in good health.

This clonotype was seen only a few times. This chain joins TRBV7-8 and TRBJ2-1, with 8 bases aligning to TRBD1. Losses at the gene ends were 4 bases for V and 9 bases for J; bases not matched to a gene: 14. Germline assignment: CDR1 SGHVS and CDR2 FQNEAQ. CDR3 length: 16 amino acids. CDR3 DNA sequence: TGTGCCAGCAGCTCCCAAAGGACAGGGAGACGAATTGAGCAGTTCTTC. Its translation: CASSSQRTGRRIEQFF.

A few counts support this clonotype. This chain links TRBV5-1 with TRBJ2-3; the D gene could be TRBD1 or TRBD2 (5 bases each). The V end was cut by 4 bases, the J end by 5 bases, with 14 bases between. This CDR3 has 14 amino acids. Germline V gives CDR1 SGHRS, CDR2 YFSETQ. Written as DNA, the CDR3 is TGCGCCAGCAGCGGGGACCCATCCGTAGATACGCAGTATTTT. Its protein product is CASSGDPSVDTQYF.

The genes are TRBV29-1 and TRBJ1-2; 9 bases agree with TRBD1. With V trimmed by 3 bases and J by 8 bases, 4 bases remained unmatched. Germline CDR1 and CDR2: SQVTM and ANQGSEA. The CDR3 totals 12 residues. The CDR3 region is CSVERTGEGYTF. The CDR3 nucleotides read TGCAGCGTTGAGAGGACAGGGGAGGGCTACACCTTC.

A note on this clonotype: Germline is not matched at one junction end, which may reflect a read error. The chain links TRBV7-9 to TRBJ2-7; D unclear. The CDR3 is 11 amino acids. Per the germline V gene, CDR1 is SEHNR and CDR2 is FQNEAQ (reference sequence). DNA of the CDR3: TGTGCCAGCACCCTCGGGTACGAGCAGTCCTTC. Its translation: CASTLGYEQSF.

The chain links TRBV20-1 to TRBJ2-3; TRBD2 might be the D (5 bases). The CDR3 covers 14 residues. Germline V gene sequence: CDR1 DFQATT, CDR2 SNEGSKA (reference sequence). The germline V and J ends were trimmed by 0 bases and 4 bases, with 11 bases remaining between them. In DNA form, the CDR3 reads TGCAGTGCTAGAGACCTTTTGCGGGCAGATACGCAGTATTTT. This codes for CSARDLLRADTQYF.

V is TRBV6-6 and J is TRBJ2-7; TRBD1 or TRBD2 may be the D gene (5 bases each). This CDR3 spans 12 amino acids. Trimming took off 11 bases at V and 3 bases at J, with 14 bases between the two ends. CDR1 MNHNY and CDR2 SVGAGI come from the germline V gene (reference sequence). The CDR3 sequence is CASGDRRYEQYF. In DNA, the CDR3 is TGTGCCTCCGGGGACCGCCGCTACGAGCAGTACTTC.

This clonotype was detected a few times. The rearrangement links TRBV6-5 to TRBJ2-7, with 8 bases matching TRBD1. Germline CDR1 is MNHEY and CDR2 is SVGAGI. The junction had 11 bases not matched to a gene; V was cut back by 5 bases and J by 5 bases. The CDR3 length is 15 residues. As DNA, the CDR3 is TGTGCCAGCAGTAACCCAGGGGGCTCTTTTCACGAGCAGTACTTC. Its protein is CASSNPGGSFHEQYF.

J is TRBJ2-7 and V is TRBV18; D remains ambiguous. V was cut by 3 bases and J by 6 bases, with 12 bases left in between. The germline V gene has CDR1 KGHSH and CDR2 LQKENI. The CDR3 contains 13 residues. CDR3 sequence reads: CASSPTLIGEQYF. In DNA, the CDR3 is TGTGCCAGCTCACCGACCCTCATAGGCGAGCAGTACTTC.

In this sample, this clonotype turned up a few times. The chain uses TRBV20-1 and TRBJ1-1; no clear D gene. This CDR3 comprises 14 residues. V lost 5 bases, J lost 0 bases, and 13 bases lay in between. Germline V gives CDR1 DFQATT, CDR2 SNEGSKA (reference sequence). CDR3 loop: CSAAAWIMNTEAFF. The CDR3 nucleotides are TGCAGTGCTGCTGCCTGGATAATGAACACTGAAGCTTTCTTT.

This clonotype was seen a few times. J is TRBJ2-7 and V is TRBV6-1; D is undetermined. Gene TRBJ2-5 matches the end of the DNA better, so the J call may be wrong. CDR1 MNHNS and CDR2 SASEGT come from the germline V gene. The CDR3 length is 14 residues. The CDR3 here is CASSVWPNQETQYF. CDR3 bases: TGTGCCAGCAGTGTTTGGCCAAATCAAGAGACCCAGTACTTC.

V and J are TRBV20-1 and TRBJ2-2; D is possibly TRBD2 (6 bases). CDR3 length: 15 amino acids. The germline CDR1 and CDR2 sequences are DFQATT and SNEGSKA (reference sequence). Trimming shortened V by 6 bases and J by 4 bases, and 18 bases separated the two germline ends. The CDR3: CSALNRDFPTGELFF. For the CDR3, the DNA is TGCAGTGCCCTCAACCGGGACTTTCCCACCGGGGAGCTGTTTTTT.

Only one count was recorded for this clonotype. This sequence joins TRBV20-1 and TRBJ1-5; 7 bases fit TRBD1. Trimming cost V 0 bases and J 5 bases; bases outside gene matches: 7. Germline V gene data show CDR1 as DFQATT and CDR2 as SNEGSKA (reference sequence). The CDR3 contains 15 residues. DNA for the CDR3: TGCAGTGCTAGAGATCTTCACAGGGGAGATCAGCCCCAGCATTTT. Its translation is CSARDLHRGDQPQHF.

This clonotype was observed a handful of times. The genes are TRBV27 and TRBJ1-6, with D uncertain. This CDR3 has 17 amino acids. CDR1 MNHEY and CDR2 SMNVEV come from the germline V gene (reference sequence). Deletions cut 7 bases from V and 0 bases from J, with 16 bases between. CDR3 region: CASMVTALSSYNSPLHF. The CDR3 nucleotides read TGTGCCAGCATGGTAACAGCGCTGAGCTCCTATAATTCACCCCTCCACTTT.

This chain links TRBV20-1 with TRBJ2-7, with 10 bases that match TRBD2. This CDR3 spans 14 amino acids. The V gene's germline CDR1 is DFQATT and CDR2 SNEGSKA (reference sequence). The CDR3 spells CSAYGASGSIEQYF. DNA for the CDR3: TGCAGCGCCTACGGGGCTAGCGGGAGTATCGAGCAGTACTTC.